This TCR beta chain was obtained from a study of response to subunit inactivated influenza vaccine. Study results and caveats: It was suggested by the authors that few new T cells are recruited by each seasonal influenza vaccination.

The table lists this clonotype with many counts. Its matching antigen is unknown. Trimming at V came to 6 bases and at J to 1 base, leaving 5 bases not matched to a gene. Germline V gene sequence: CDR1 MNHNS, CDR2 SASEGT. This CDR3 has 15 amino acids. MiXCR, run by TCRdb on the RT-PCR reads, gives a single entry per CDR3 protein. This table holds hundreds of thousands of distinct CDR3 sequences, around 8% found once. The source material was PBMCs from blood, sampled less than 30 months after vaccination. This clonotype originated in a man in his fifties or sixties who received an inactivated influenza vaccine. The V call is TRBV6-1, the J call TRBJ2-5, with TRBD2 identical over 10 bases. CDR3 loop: CASRAVAGGQETQYF. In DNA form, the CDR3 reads TGTGCCAGCAGAGCTGTAGCGGGGGGCCAAGAGACCCAGTACTTC.